One sample yielded the 14 T cell receptor beta chains listed below, sequenced in a study of T cells in Graves' hyperthyroidism and ophthalmopathy. TCR beta CDR3 regions were amplified from RNA. HTBI primers drove first-round RT-PCR of the TCR CDR3. TCRdb used MiXCR to reprocess the multiplex PCR reads, holding one entry per CDR3 protein. The table has 350,000 to 450,000 distinct CDR3 sequences, approximately 15% seen once. Material for sequencing was blood. These receptors were collected from a woman aged 60-75 years with Graves' hyperthyroidism.

Many counts were recorded for this clonotype. The chain carries TRBV27 and TRBJ2-7, with no clear D. V lost 7 bases and J lost 2, with 6 bases in between. Germline CDR1 and CDR2: MNHEY and SMNVEV (reference sequence). This CDR3 has 11 residues. The CDR3 DNA follows: TGTGCCAGCAAGTCGACCTACGAGCAGTACTTC. Protein product: CASKSTYEQYF.

This clonotype was observed many times. The CDR3: CASSPGQTNTDTQYF. In DNA form, the CDR3 reads TGTGCCAGCAGCCCGGGACAGACCAACACAGATACGCAGTATTTT. V gene TRBV12-3 or TRBV12-4 combines with J gene TRBJ2-3, with TRBD1 matching over 7 bases. Trimming took 6 bases from V and 2 from J; bases not matched to a gene: 8. CDR3 length: 15 residues.

The chain combines TRBV7-9 with TRBJ1-5; 8 bases align to TRBD1. Per germline, CDR1 SEHNR and CDR2 FQNEAQ (reference sequence). V gave up 5 bases and J gave up 1 base; unmatched junction bases: 4. This CDR3 is built from 15 residues. CDR3 sequence reads: CASSTTGGSNQPQHF. CDR3 sequence (DNA): TGTGCCAGCAGCACCACAGGGGGAAGCAATCAGCCCCAGCATTTT.

This clonotype was counted many times. The V gene is TRBV20-1, the J gene TRBJ1-1; TRBD1 matches 8 bases. The germline V gene encodes CDR1 DFQATT and CDR2 SNEGSKA (reference sequence). This CDR3 is 12 amino acids long. Losses at the gene ends were 3 bases for V and 8 bases for J; bases not matched to a gene: 5. CDR3 region: CSARAGGGEAFF. The CDR3 coding sequence is TGCAGTGCTAGGGCAGGGGGCGGGGAAGCTTTCTTT.

There are many counts of this clonotype. V is TRBV7-6 and J is TRBJ2-1; TRBD2 matches 8 bases. The V segment lost 1 base and the J segment 4 bases; nucleotides outside the gene matches: 9. Germline CDR1 reads SGHVS; CDR2 reads FNYEAQ. This CDR3 spans 17 amino acids. As DNA, the CDR3 is TGTGCCAGCAGCTTAGAACTAGCCGGGACTAGGTACAATGAGCAGTTCTTC. It specifies CASSLELAGTRYNEQFF.

The sample holds many counts of this clonotype. The chain carries TRBV7-3 and TRBJ2-1; no definite D call. CDR1 is SGHTA and CDR2 is FQGTGA in the germline V gene. The CDR3 is 13 amino acids. V was trimmed by 1 base and J by 0 bases, leaving 1 base between them. CDR3 sequence (DNA): TGTGCCAGCAGCTTAAACTCCTACAATGAGCAGTTCTTC. This codes for CASSLNSYNEQFF. Together with reference TRBV7-3 and TRBJ2-1, the CDR3 gives the full variable domain: GAGVSQTPSNKVTEKGKYVELRCDPISGHTALYWYRQSLGQGPEFLIYFQGTGAADDSGLPNDRFFAVRPEGSVSTLKIQRTERGDSAVYLCASSLNSYNEQFFGPGTRLTVL.

The genes are TRBV27 and TRBJ2-3, with 9 nucleotides matching TRBD2. Per germline, CDR1 MNHEY and CDR2 SMNVEV (reference sequence). This CDR3 is 16 amino acids long. Trimming cost V 8 bases and J 2 bases; bases outside gene matches: 11. CDR3 DNA: TGTGCCAGCCGATTTAGCGGGAGACGTATCACAGATACGCAGTATTTT. This codes for CASRFSGRRITDTQYF.

This clonotype has ten or more counts. This sequence joins TRBV5-1 and TRBJ1-5; the match to TRBD1 covers 7 bases. The CDR3 spans 14 residues. The germline V gene encodes CDR1 SGHRS and CDR2 YFSETQ. With 3 bases clipped from V and 1 base from J, the junction kept 1 base outside the gene matches. The DNA for the CDR3 is TGCGCCAGCAGCTCGGGACAGAGCAATCAGCCCCAGCATTTT. This sequence encodes CASSSGQSNQPQHF.

The gene calls are TRBV3-1 and TRBJ1-1, with TRBD1 matching 9 bases. The CDR3 is 12 amino acids. The trim removed 2 bases at V and 11 bases at J, leaving 3 bases unmatched. The germline CDR1 and CDR2 sequences are LGHDT and YNNKEL (reference sequence). The DNA of the CDR3 is TGTGCCAGCAGCCAAACAGGGGGCGAGGCTTTCTTT. Residues: CASSQTGGEAFF.

This clonotype showed up many times. J is TRBJ1-1 and V is TRBV9; tentatively, D is TRBD1 (5 bases). V gave up 4 bases and J gave up 6 bases, with 16 bases separating them. Germline loops: CDR1 SGDLS, CDR2 YYNGEE. The CDR3 spans 14 residues. The CDR3 here is CASSSDEGYSEAFF. The CDR3, as DNA: TGTGCCAGCAGCTCAGACGAGGGGTACTCTGAAGCTTTCTTT.

This clonotype appeared many times. The CDR3 DNA reads as TGTGCCAGCAGGATGGGACAGCACTTGAATGAAAAACTGTTTTTT. Translating gives CASRMGQHLNEKLFF. The rearrangement links TRBV6-1 to TRBJ1-4; 7 bases match TRBD1. The CDR3 loop spans 15 amino acids. V dropped 6 bases and J dropped 5; count of bases not matched to a gene: 9. The germline V gene encodes CDR1 MNHNS and CDR2 SASEGT.

As concerns this clonotype: Since a much larger clone is just one base distant, this may be a read error. The V call is TRBV6-5, the J call TRBJ2-7; tentative D call: TRBD1 (6 bases). Gene TRBJ2-1 matches the end of the DNA better, so the J call may be wrong. Germline lookup yields CDR1 MNHEY and CDR2 SVGAGI. The CDR3 is 13 residues long. This CDR3 is CASKFQGTYEQFF. DNA for the CDR3: TGTGCCAGCAAGTTCCAGGGGACCTACGAGCAGTTCTTC.

At least ten counts were recorded for this clonotype. CDR3 residues: CASSSSAEGYGYTF. CDR3 in DNA: TGTGCCAGCAGTTCGTCGGCCGAAGGCTATGGCTACACCTTC. This chain joins TRBV27 and TRBJ1-2; D is uncertain. V lost 4 bases and J lost 4, with 13 bases in between. The CDR3 contains 14 residues. CDR1 and CDR2 from the germline V gene are MNHEY and SMNVEV (reference sequence).

With regard to this clonotype: A read error may be the cause here, since a much bigger clone is one base away. The rearrangement joins TRBV7-9 to TRBJ2-7; no clear D gene. The J call may be wrong; the DNA end is better matched by TRBJ2-1. The CDR3 has 13 residues. Germline values: CDR1 SEHNR, CDR2 FQNEAQ (reference sequence). The CDR3 region is CASSFLRSYEQFF. The CDR3 nucleotides are TGTGCCAGCAGCTTCCTCCGATCCTACGAGCAGTTCTTC.